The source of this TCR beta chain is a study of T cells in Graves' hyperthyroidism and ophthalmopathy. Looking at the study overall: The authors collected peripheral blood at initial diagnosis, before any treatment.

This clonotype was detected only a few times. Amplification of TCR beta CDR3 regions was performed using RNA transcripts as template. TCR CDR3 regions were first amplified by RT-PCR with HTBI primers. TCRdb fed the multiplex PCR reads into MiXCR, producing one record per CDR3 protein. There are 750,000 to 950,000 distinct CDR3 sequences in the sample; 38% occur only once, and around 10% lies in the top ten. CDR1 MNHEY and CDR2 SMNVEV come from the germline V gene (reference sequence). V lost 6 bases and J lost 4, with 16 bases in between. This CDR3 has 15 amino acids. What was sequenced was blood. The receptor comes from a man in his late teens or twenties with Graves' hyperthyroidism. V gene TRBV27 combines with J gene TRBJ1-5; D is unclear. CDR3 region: CASSSTGLPNQPQHF. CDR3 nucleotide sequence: TGTGCCAGCAGCTCCACGGGGTTACCGAATCAGCCCCAGCATTTT.